The clone carrying this T cell receptor beta chain was recorded once. This entry is derived from a study of chemoradiotherapy in HPV16-positive cancers. CDR1 is SEHNR, CDR2 FQNEAQ, per germline (reference sequence). V was shortened by 5 bases and J by 3 bases, with 22 bases between the two germline ends. The CDR3 is 17 amino acids. Only in-frame clones appear in the TCRdb table, and some are missing; sequencing was by immunoSEQ multiplex PCR. The sample contains about 790 clones, about four fifths of which appear only once. The clonotype originates from a human donor with HPV-associated anogenital cancer. The chain combines TRBV7-9 with TRBJ1-2; possibly TRBD1 for D (6 bases). The starting material was tumor tissue, obtained from a patient who underwent chemoradiotherapy. In nucleotides, the CDR3 is TGTGCCAGCAGCCGTAGAGAGGATCGGGGGGCAGACTATGGCTACACCTTC. The encoded protein is CASSRREDRGADYGYTF.